The 9 T cell receptor beta chains below come from one sample, sequenced in a study of CD8+ T cells in alopecia areata. In each case, RNA was isolated and then reverse transcribed into cDNA as the sequencing template. Sequenced by immunoSEQ multiplex PCR; TCRdb stores in-frame clones only, minus some. The sample consists of 130,000 to 150,000 clones, 80% to 90% of them appearing once. The sample here was CD8+ T cells sorted from blood, taken at week 0. These receptors all stem from a human donor with alopecia areata.

The chain recombines TRBV27 with TRBJ2-1; no firm D call. This CDR3 has 15 residues. The V gene's germline CDR1 is MNHEY and CDR2 SMNVEV (reference sequence). Trimming cost V 2 bases and J 0 bases, with 8 bases left between them. CDR3 nucleotides: TGTGCCAGCAGTTTAGGGGTCGACTCCTACAATGAGCAGTTCTTC. Residues: CASSLGVDSYNEQFF.

About this clone: The junction shows a germline mismatch at one end, possibly a read error. The chain carries TRBV7-9 and TRBJ1-2; TRBD1 aligns across 10 bases. From germline, CDR1 is SEHNR and CDR2 FQNEAQ (reference sequence). CDR3 length equals 16 residues. The DNA of the CDR3 is TGTGCCAGCAGCTTTGGGGACAGGGGCTTTAACTTTGGCTACACCTTC. Its translation is CASSFGDRGFNFGYTF.

The V and J genes are TRBV29-1 and TRBJ2-2, with 7 bases matching TRBD1. V shed 5 bases, J shed 6 bases, and the junction held 9 bases outside the gene matches. The germline V gene encodes CDR1 SQVTM and CDR2 ANQGSEA. The CDR3 has 14 amino acids. Here the CDR3 reads CSVPITGESGELFF. In DNA, the CDR3 is TGCAGCGTTCCTATCACAGGGGAATCCGGGGAGCTGTTTTTT.

The genes are TRBV5-1 and TRBJ2-7; D is undetermined. This CDR3 is built from 15 residues. The germline V gene has CDR1 SGHRS and CDR2 YFSETQ. V was shortened by 0 bases and J by 2 bases, with 12 bases between the two germline ends. CDR3 DNA: TGCGCCAGCAGCTTGGACGTGACTGGTGCCTACGAGCAGTACTTC. Protein sequence: CASSLDVTGAYEQYF.

V usage is TRBV4-1 and J usage is TRBJ2-7; TRBD1 matches at 7 bases. Per germline, CDR1 MGHRA and CDR2 YSYEKL. The CDR3 runs 14 residues. V lost 4 bases and J lost 4; bases outside the gene matches: 7. The CDR3 sequence is CASSPMDRTYEQYF. The CDR3 nucleotides read TGCGCCAGCAGCCCGATGGACAGGACGTACGAGCAGTACTTC.

The rearrangement uses TRBV29-1 and TRBJ2-4, with 8 bases that match TRBD1. This CDR3 has 15 amino acids. From germline, CDR1 is SQVTM and CDR2 ANQGSEA. The V segment lost 3 bases and the J segment 2 bases; nucleotides outside the gene matches: 6. This CDR3 reads CSVEAQGVPKNIQYF. CDR3 DNA sequence: TGCAGCGTTGAGGCACAGGGGGTCCCCAAAAACATTCAGTACTTC.

The sample holds one count of this clone. The chain uses TRBV5-6 and TRBJ2-7; 8 bases align to TRBD1. CDR1 and CDR2 (germline): SGHDT, YYEEEE. J lost 2 bases, V lost 1 base, and 8 bases had no gene match. This CDR3 is built from 16 residues. In DNA, the CDR3 is TGTGCCAGCAGCTTGTCCATGAGACAGGGGACCTACGAGCAGTACTTC. The encoded protein is CASSLSMRQGTYEQYF.

This clone occurred once. The J gene is TRBJ2-1, the V gene TRBV7-9, with D perhaps TRBD1 (6 bases). Per germline, CDR1 SEHNR and CDR2 FQNEAQ (reference sequence). This CDR3 spans 12 amino acids. The ends were cut back, 5 bases at V and 8 bases at J, with 10 bases in the middle. CDR3 in DNA: TGTGCCAGCAGCCCGGGACAAGATGAGCAGTTCTTC. As protein: CASSPGQDEQFF.

Only a few counts were recorded for this clone. The chain couples TRBV4-1 to TRBJ2-1, with 10 bases matching TRBD2. The CDR3 consists of 15 residues. The germline V gene has CDR1 MGHRA and CDR2 YSYEKL. J lost 2 bases, V lost 7 bases, and 5 bases had no gene match. CDR3 sequence reads: CASTSGRAPYNEQFF. The CDR3 DNA reads TGCGCCAGCACTAGCGGGAGAGCTCCCTACAATGAGCAGTTCTTC.